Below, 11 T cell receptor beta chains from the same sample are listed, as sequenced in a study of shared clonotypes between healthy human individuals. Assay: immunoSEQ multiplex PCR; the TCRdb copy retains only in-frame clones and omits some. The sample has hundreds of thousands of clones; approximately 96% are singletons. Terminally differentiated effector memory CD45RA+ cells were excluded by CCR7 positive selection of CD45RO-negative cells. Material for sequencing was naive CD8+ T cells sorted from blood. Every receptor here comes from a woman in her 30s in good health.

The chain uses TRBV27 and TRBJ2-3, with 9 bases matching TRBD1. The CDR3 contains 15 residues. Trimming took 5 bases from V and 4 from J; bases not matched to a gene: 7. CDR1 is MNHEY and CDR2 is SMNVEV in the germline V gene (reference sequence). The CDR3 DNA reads TGTGCCAGCAGTCTCCTACAGGGGGCAGCAGATACGCAGTATTTT. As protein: CASSLLQGAADTQYF.

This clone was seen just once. CDR3 nucleotide sequence: TGTGCCAGCAGTCCCCATCTAGGAGCAGGAGAGACCCAGTACTTC. Amino acids: CASSPHLGAGETQYF. The V and J genes are TRBV27 and TRBJ2-5; D gene ambiguous. This CDR3 contains 15 residues. In germline, CDR1 is MNHEY, CDR2 SMNVEV (reference sequence). Trimming removed 5 bases at V and 4 bases at J, with 17 bases between.

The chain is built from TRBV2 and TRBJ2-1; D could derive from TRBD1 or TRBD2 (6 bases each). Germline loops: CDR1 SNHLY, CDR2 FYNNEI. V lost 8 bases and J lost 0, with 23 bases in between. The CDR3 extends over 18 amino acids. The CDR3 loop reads CASSNFSPGASSYNEQFF. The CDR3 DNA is TGTGCCAGCTCCAACTTCTCTCCGGGGGCAAGCTCCTACAATGAGCAGTTCTTC.

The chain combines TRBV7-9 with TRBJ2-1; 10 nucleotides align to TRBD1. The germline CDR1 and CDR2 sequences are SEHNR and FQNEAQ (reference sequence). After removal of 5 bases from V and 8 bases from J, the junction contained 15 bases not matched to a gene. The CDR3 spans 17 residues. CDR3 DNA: TGTGCCAGCAGCCGAACAGTCGGGACAGGGGTTTGGGATGAGCAGTTCTTC. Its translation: CASSRTVGTGVWDEQFF.

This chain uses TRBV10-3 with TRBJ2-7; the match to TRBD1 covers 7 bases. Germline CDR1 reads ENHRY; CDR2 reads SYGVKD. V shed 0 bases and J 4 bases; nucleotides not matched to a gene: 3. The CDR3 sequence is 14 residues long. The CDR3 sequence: CAISESDRAYEQYF. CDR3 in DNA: TGTGCCATCAGTGAGTCCGACAGGGCTTACGAGCAGTACTTC.

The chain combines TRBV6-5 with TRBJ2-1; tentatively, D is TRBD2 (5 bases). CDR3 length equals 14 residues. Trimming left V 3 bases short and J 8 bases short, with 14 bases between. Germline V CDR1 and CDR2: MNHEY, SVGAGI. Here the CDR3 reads CASSYSGMGDEQFF. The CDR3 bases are TGTGCCAGCAGTTATTCCGGGATGGGCGATGAGCAGTTCTTC.

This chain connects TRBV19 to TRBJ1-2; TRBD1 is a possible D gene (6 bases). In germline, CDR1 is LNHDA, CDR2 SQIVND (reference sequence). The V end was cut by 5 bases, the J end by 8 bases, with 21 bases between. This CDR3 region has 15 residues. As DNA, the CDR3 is TGTGCCAGTAGTTATTTTGTCCTCGGGACATTCGGCTACACCTTC. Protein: CASSYFVLGTFGYTF.

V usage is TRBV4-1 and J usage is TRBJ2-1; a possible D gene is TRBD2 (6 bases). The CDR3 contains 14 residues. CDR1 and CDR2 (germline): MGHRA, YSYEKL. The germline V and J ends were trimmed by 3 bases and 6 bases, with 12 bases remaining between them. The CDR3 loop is CASSHEGGFNEQFF. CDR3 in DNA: TGCGCCAGCAGCCATGAGGGAGGATTCAATGAGCAGTTCTTC.

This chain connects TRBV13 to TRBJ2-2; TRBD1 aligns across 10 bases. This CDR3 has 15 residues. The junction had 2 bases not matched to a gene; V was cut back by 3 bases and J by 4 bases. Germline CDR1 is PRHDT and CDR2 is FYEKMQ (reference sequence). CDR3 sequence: CASSFGTGVTGELFF. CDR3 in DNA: TGTGCCAGCAGCTTCGGGACAGGGGTCACCGGGGAGCTGTTTTTT.

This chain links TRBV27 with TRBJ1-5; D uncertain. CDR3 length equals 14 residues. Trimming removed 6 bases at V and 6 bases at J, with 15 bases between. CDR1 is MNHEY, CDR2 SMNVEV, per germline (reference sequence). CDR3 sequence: CASSSRGISQPQHF. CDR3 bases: TGTGCCAGCAGCTCCAGAGGGATAAGTCAGCCCCAGCATTTT.

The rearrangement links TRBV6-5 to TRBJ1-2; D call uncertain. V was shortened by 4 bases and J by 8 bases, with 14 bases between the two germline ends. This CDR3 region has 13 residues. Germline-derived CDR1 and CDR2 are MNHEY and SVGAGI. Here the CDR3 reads CASSFSEVHGYTF. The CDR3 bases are TGTGCCAGCAGTTTTTCGGAGGTCCACGGCTACACCTTC.